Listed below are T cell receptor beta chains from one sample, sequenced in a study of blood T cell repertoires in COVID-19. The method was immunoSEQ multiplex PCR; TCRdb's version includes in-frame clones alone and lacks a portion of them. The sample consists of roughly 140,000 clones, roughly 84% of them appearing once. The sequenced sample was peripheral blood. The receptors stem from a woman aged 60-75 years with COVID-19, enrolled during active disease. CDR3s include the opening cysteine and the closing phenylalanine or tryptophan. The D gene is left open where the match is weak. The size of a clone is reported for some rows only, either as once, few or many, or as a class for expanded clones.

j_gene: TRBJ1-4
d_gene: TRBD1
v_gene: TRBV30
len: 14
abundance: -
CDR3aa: CAWSEGAANEKLFF
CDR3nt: TGTGCCTGGAGTGAGGGGGCGGCTAATGAAAAACTGTTTTTT

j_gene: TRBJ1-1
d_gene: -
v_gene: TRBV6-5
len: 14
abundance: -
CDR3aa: CATTIGHGDTEAFF
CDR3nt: TGTGCCACCACGATCGGACATGGGGACACTGAAGCTTTCTTT

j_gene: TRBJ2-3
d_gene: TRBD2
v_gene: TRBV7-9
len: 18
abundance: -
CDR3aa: CASSMPSGGGVGTDTQYF
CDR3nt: TGTGCCAGCAGCATGCCTAGCGGGGGGGGCGTGGGCACAGATACGCAGTATTTT

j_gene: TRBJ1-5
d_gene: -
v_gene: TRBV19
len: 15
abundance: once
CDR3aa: CASSINVNSNQPQHF
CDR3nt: TGTGCCAGTAGTATCAATGTCAATAGCAATCAGCCCCAGCATTTT

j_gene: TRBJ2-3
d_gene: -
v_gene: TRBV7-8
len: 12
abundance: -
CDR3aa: CASSLVGDTQYF
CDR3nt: TGTGCCAGCAGCTTAGTCGGAGATACGCAGTATTTT

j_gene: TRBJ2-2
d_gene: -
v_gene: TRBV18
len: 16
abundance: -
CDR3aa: CASSPIRRANTGELFF
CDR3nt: TGTGCCAGCTCACCAATAAGGAGAGCTAACACCGGGGAGCTGTTTTTT

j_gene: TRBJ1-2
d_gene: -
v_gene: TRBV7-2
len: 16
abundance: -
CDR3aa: CASSLAYTVFDYGYTF
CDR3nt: TGTGCCAGCAGCTTAGCGTATACAGTATTCGACTATGGCTACACCTTC

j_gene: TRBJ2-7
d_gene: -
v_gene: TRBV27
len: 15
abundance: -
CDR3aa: CASSLRGSSLYEQYF
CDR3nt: TGTGCCAGCAGTTTGAGAGGGTCTAGTCTTTACGAGCAGTACTTC

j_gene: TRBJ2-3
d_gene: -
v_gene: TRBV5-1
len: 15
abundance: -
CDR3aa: CASSDNGGITDTQYF
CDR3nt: TGCGCCAGCAGTGACAACGGCGGGATCACAGATACGCAGTATTTT

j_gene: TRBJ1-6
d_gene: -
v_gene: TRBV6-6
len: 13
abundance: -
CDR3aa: CASRRDDASPLHF
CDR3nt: TGTGCCAGCAGGAGGGATGACGCATCACCCCTCCACTTT

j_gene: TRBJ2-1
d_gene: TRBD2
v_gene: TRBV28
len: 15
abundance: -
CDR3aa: CASSFTGLAGYEQFF
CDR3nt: TGTGCCAGCAGTTTCACGGGACTAGCGGGTTATGAGCAGTTCTTC

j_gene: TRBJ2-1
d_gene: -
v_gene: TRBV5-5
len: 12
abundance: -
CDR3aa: CASSLRRVREFF
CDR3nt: TGTGCCAGCAGCTTGAGGAGGGTCAGGGAGTTCTTC

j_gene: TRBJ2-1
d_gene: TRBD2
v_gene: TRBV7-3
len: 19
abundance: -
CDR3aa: CASSLTGRSGMKSYNEQFF
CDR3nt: TGTGCCAGCAGCTTAACCGGGCGGAGCGGGATGAAGTCCTACAATGAGCAGTTCTTC